These 14 T cell receptor beta chains originate from one sample sequenced in a study of a mutant IDH1 vaccine in newly diagnosed glioma. Time point described: baseline, week 1 (first vaccination visit). Treatment specified: pre-vaccination baseline after standard-of-care therapy. TCRdb keeps only in-frame clones here, not all; method: immunoSEQ multiplex PCR. The sample contains around 54,000 clones, 80% to 90% of which appear only once. The material sequenced was PBMCs, taken from a glioma patient treated with radiotherapy, temozolomide or both. These receptor sequences come from a man aged 18 to 30 with glioma.

J is TRBJ1-2 and V is TRBV28; D unresolved. Germline V gene sequence: CDR1 MDHEN, CDR2 SYDVKM. The CDR3 runs to 14 residues. The V end was cut by 3 bases, the J end by 2 bases, with 10 bases between. This CDR3 reads CASSLDSQNYGYTF. CDR3 sequence (DNA): TGTGCCAGCAGTTTGGACTCGCAGAACTATGGCTACACCTTC.

This chain uses TRBV7-8 with TRBJ2-4; 8 nucleotides agree with TRBD1. Germline V lookup: CDR1 SGHVS, CDR2 FQNEAQ. The CDR3 totals 16 residues. Trimming removed 5 bases from V and 0 bases from J; junction bases left unmatched: 6. In DNA form, the CDR3 reads TGTGCCAGCAGCCCTCGGACAGGGTCAGCCAAAAACATTCAGTACTTC. Protein sequence: CASSPRTGSAKNIQYF. The full variable domain, in which reference TRBV7-8 and TRBJ2-4 provide the parts outside the CDR3, is GAGVSQSPRYKVAKRGQDVALRCDPISGHVSLFWYQQALGQGPEFLTYFQNEAQLDKSGLPSDRFFAERPEGSVSTLKIQRTQQEDSAVYLCASSPRTGSAKNIQYFGAGTRLSVL.

This clone came up once. CDR3 nucleotide sequence: TGCGCCAGCATTGGAGGGGGGGGCGAGACCCAGTACTTC. Translating gives CASIGGGGETQYF. This chain joins TRBV5-1 and TRBJ2-5, with D perhaps TRBD2 (7 bases). V was cut by 6 bases and J by 5 bases, with 14 bases left in between. This CDR3 is 13 amino acids long. CDR1 and CDR2 from the germline V gene are SGHRS and YFSETQ.

V and J are TRBV10-2 and TRBJ1-2; 7 positions agree with TRBD1. The CDR3 runs to 12 residues. Germline V gene sequence: CDR1 WSHSY, CDR2 SAAADI. V was clipped by 7 bases and J by 2 bases; unmatched bases: 1. This CDR3 is CASMTGNYGYTF. For the CDR3, the DNA is TGCGCCAGCATGACAGGGAACTATGGCTACACCTTC.

The V gene is TRBV19, the J gene TRBJ1-2, with no clear D. The V and J ends lost 4 bases and 8 bases respectively, with 14 bases between them. The CDR3 extends over 13 amino acids. Germline assignment: CDR1 LNHDA and CDR2 SQIVND (reference sequence). CDR3 sequence reads: CASSTAEQLGYTF. The CDR3 DNA sequence: TGTGCCAGTAGTACCGCCGAACAGCTCGGCTACACCTTC.

J is TRBJ1-5 and V is TRBV4-1; D remains ambiguous. Per the germline V gene, CDR1 is MGHRA and CDR2 is YSYEKL. With 0 bases removed from V and 0 bases from J, the gap between germline ends came to 9 bases. The CDR3 consists of 16 residues. In DNA, the CDR3 is TGCGCCAGCAGCCAAGAGGCGGGATATAGCAATCAGCCCCAGCATTTT. Translation gives CASSQEAGYSNQPQHF.

The chain recombines TRBV19 with TRBJ2-5; 9 nucleotides align to TRBD1. V was clipped by 2 bases and J by 5 bases; unmatched bases: 6. Germline V gene data show CDR1 as LNHDA and CDR2 as SQIVND (reference sequence). CDR3 length equals 15 residues. The CDR3 spells CASSIRDRELETQYF. The CDR3 DNA follows: TGTGCCAGTAGTATAAGGGACAGGGAATTGGAGACCCAGTACTTC.

V and J are TRBV10-3 and TRBJ1-2; possible D gene TRBD1, 6 bases. Germline lookup yields CDR1 ENHRY and CDR2 SYGVKD. The CDR3 length is 12 residues. V lost 3 bases to trimming and J lost 7 bases, with 9 bases between them. The CDR3 DNA reads TGTGCCATCAGTGAACAGGGACCTGGCTACACCTTC. Its protein is CAISEQGPGYTF.

The chain employs TRBV27 and TRBJ2-7; D call uncertain. The V and J ends lost 2 bases and 3 bases respectively, with 14 bases between them. CDR3 length equals 15 residues. Per germline, CDR1 MNHEY and CDR2 SMNVEV (reference sequence). CDR3 sequence reads: CASSLALGNVYEQYF. The CDR3 DNA reads as TGTGCCAGCAGTTTAGCCCTGGGCAACGTCTACGAGCAGTACTTC.

V gene TRBV5-6 combines with J gene TRBJ2-2, with D uncertain. The V and J ends lost 3 bases and 4 bases respectively, with 10 bases between them. Germline CDR1 reads SGHDT; CDR2 reads YYEEEE. This CDR3 comprises 14 residues. The CDR3 sequence: CASSSYGSTGELFF. In DNA form, the CDR3 reads TGTGCCAGCAGCTCTTACGGAAGCACCGGGGAGCTGTTTTTT.

The chain recombines TRBV6-6 with TRBJ1-2; D not resolved. Per the germline V gene, CDR1 is MNHNY and CDR2 is SVGAGI (reference sequence). This CDR3 has 13 residues. V was cut by 7 bases and J by 8 bases, with 17 bases left in between. This chain's CDR3 is CASIHATGDGYTF. The CDR3 nucleotides read TGTGCCAGCATCCACGCGACGGGTGACGGCTACACCTTC.

The chain is built from TRBV6-6 and TRBJ1-5; D is unclear. CDR1 is MNHNY and CDR2 is SVGAGI in the germline V gene (reference sequence). V dropped 5 bases and J dropped 4 bases, with 9 bases sitting between them. The CDR3 covers 13 residues. CDR3 amino acids: CASSIRGNQPQHF. CDR3 bases: TGTGCCAGCAGTATCCGGGGAAATCAGCCCCAGCATTTT.

The V and J genes are TRBV4-2 and TRBJ2-5; TRBD2 agrees at 8 bases. Germline CDR1 LGHNA, CDR2 YNFKEQ. Trimming removed 0 bases from V and 5 bases from J; junction bases left unmatched: 8. The CDR3 runs to 16 residues. CDR3 sequence: CASSQDGLAVWETQYF. The CDR3 DNA reads as TGTGCCAGCAGCCAAGATGGACTAGCAGTCTGGGAGACCCAGTACTTC.

The rearrangement joins TRBV7-2 to TRBJ2-7, with 7 bases aligning to TRBD1. The length of the CDR3 is 15 residues. V lost 3 bases and J lost 2; bases outside the gene matches: 7. Germline CDR1 and CDR2: SGHTA and FQGNSA. The CDR3 reads CASSFYDRVTYEQYF. The CDR3 coding sequence is TGTGCCAGCAGCTTTTACGACAGGGTTACCTACGAGCAGTACTTC.